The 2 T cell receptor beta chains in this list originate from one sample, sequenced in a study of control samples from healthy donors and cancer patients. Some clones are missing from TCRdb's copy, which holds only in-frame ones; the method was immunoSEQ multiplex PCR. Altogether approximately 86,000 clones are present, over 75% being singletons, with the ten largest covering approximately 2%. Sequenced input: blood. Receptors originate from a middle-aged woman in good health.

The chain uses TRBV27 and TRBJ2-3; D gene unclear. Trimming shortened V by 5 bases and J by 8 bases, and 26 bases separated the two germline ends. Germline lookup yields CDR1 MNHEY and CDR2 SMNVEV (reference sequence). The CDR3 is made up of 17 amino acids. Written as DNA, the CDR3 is TGTGCCAGCAGTCCGCAGGACGGGCCCATCTACCTTGGTACGCAGTATTTT. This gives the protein CASSPQDGPIYLGTQYF.

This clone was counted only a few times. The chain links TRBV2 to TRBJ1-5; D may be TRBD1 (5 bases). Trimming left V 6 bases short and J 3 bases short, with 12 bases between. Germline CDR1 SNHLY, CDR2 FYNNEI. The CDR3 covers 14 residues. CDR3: CASRPTGDNQPQHF. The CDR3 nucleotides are TGTGCCAGCAGACCAACGGGGGACAATCAGCCCCAGCATTTT.